Following are 31 T cell receptor beta chains from one sample sequenced in a study of T cells after yellow fever vaccination. TCRdb processed the 5' RACE reads anew with MiXCR; each CDR3 protein has one entry. Among hundreds of thousands of distinct CDR3 sequences, approximately 15% were seen once, and the ten largest hold around an eighth. The sequencing used PBMCs, collected on the day of the yellow fever booster vaccination. These receptors came from a man aged 30 to 39 who received the YFV17D yellow fever vaccine.

The chain recombines TRBV30 with TRBJ2-1; 7 bases match TRBD2. Trimming at V came to 5 bases and at J to 7 bases, leaving 11 bases not matched to a gene. Germline V CDR1 and CDR2: GTSNPN, SVGIG (reference sequence). The CDR3 is 14 residues long. In DNA form, the CDR3 reads TGTGCCTGGGGGGACTATTTTGAGGGTAATGAGCAGTTCTTC. It translates to CAWGDYFEGNEQFF.

V usage is TRBV20-1 and J usage is TRBJ2-4; a possible D gene is TRBD1 (6 bases). The CDR3 sequence is 15 residues long. The germline V and J ends were trimmed by 3 bases and 1 base, with 13 bases remaining between them. Germline V lookup: CDR1 DFQATT, CDR2 SNEGSKA (reference sequence). The chain's CDR3 is CSASRTEGAKNIQYF. Written as DNA, the CDR3 is TGCAGTGCTAGTAGGACAGAAGGGGCCAAAAACATTCAGTACTTC.

This rearrangement joins TRBV6-1 to TRBJ1-5, with D perhaps matching TRBD1 (6 bases). V was clipped by 6 bases and J by 10 bases, with 22 bases between them. From germline, CDR1 is MNHNS and CDR2 SASEGT. The CDR3 length is 15 residues. The CDR3 DNA reads as TGTGCCAGCAGGCCCGAGGGGACATACTTTATTCCCCAGCATTTT. This sequence encodes CASRPEGTYFIPQHF.

V gene TRBV10-3 combines with J gene TRBJ1-5; D gene unclear. The germline gives CDR1 ENHRY, CDR2 SYGVKD. The CDR3 loop spans 16 amino acids. V lost 0 bases and J lost 0, with 9 bases in between. CDR3 DNA sequence: TGTGCCATCAGTGAGTCCGGTACCTATAGCAATCAGCCCCAGCATTTT. It is translated as CAISESGTYSNQPQHF.

This clonotype was detected a few times. The chain has TRBV6-4 and TRBJ2-7; 12 nucleotides align to TRBD2. J lost 1 base, V lost 3 bases, and 4 bases had no gene match. The CDR3 sequence is 16 residues long. Germline lookup yields CDR1 MRHNA and CDR2 SNTAGT. In nucleotides, the CDR3 is TGTGCCAGCAGTGAACTAGCGGGAGGCGTTTCCTACGAGCAGTACTTC. Protein sequence: CASSELAGGVSYEQYF.

In its sample, this clonotype was seen a few times. The chain recombines TRBV30 with TRBJ2-7, with D hard to call. The CDR3 runs to 12 residues. Germline V gene data show CDR1 as GTSNPN and CDR2 as SVGIG (reference sequence). V was pared by 5 bases and J by 2 bases, with 10 bases between. This CDR3 reads CAWPNLTYEQYF. CDR3 coding DNA: TGTGCCTGGCCTAATTTAACCTACGAGCAGTACTTC.

A few counts support this clonotype. CDR3 sequence: CASSRETEQFF. The CDR3 nucleotides read TGTGCCAGCAGCCGTGAGACGGAGCAGTTCTTC. V gene TRBV5-6 combines with J gene TRBJ2-1; unclear D gene. Trimming shortened V by 4 bases and J by 10 bases, and 9 bases separated the two germline ends. The CDR3 consists of 11 residues. The V gene's germline CDR1 is SGHDT and CDR2 YYEEEE.

This chain joins TRBV12-3 or TRBV12-4 and TRBJ2-5, with 10 bases fitting TRBD2. J lost 5 bases, V lost 1 base, and 10 bases had no gene match. The CDR3 contains 17 residues. The CDR3 DNA sequence: TGTGCCAGCAGTTTAGAGGGGCTAGCGGGAGAGAGGGAGACCCAGTACTTC. This translates into CASSLEGLAGERETQYF.

This clonotype has a handful of counts. The J gene is TRBJ2-4, the V gene TRBV20-1; D might be TRBD1 (6 bases). The CDR3 runs to 15 residues. Germline lookup yields CDR1 DFQATT and CDR2 SNEGSKA (reference sequence). Trimming removed 3 bases at V and 1 base at J, with 13 bases between. The CDR3 sequence: CSARQGSAAKNIQYF. The CDR3, as DNA: TGCAGTGCTAGGCAGGGGTCAGCCGCCAAAAACATTCAGTACTTC.

In its sample, this clonotype was seen many times. CDR3 DNA sequence: TGTGCCAGCAGCGTAAGCCCCGATGGACCCGGGGAGCTGTTTTTT. Amino acid sequence: CASSVSPDGPGELFF. This sequence joins TRBV9 and TRBJ2-2, with D uncertain. Germline V gives CDR1 SGDLS, CDR2 YYNGEE. This CDR3 is 15 amino acids long. Trimming took off 1 base at V and 6 bases at J, with 13 bases between the two ends.

This clonotype appeared a few times. The chain has TRBV6-1 and TRBJ1-4, with 11 bases fitting TRBD1. V lost 8 bases to trimming and J lost 7 bases; unmatched junction nucleotides: 6. The CDR3 consists of 14 residues. Germline values: CDR1 MNHNS, CDR2 SASEGT. The CDR3 sequence is CASRSGTGGEKLFF. DNA of the CDR3: TGTGCCAGCCGCTCCGGGACAGGGGGTGAAAAACTGTTTTTT.

This clonotype was picked up a small number of times. The V call is TRBV4-3, the J call TRBJ2-3, with unresolved D. V lost 4 bases, J lost 2 bases, and 13 bases lay in between. The CDR3 length is 15 residues. The germline V gene has CDR1 LGHNA and CDR2 YSLEER. Here the CDR3 reads CASSPQAGDTDTQYF. In nucleotides, the CDR3 is TGCGCCAGCAGCCCTCAGGCAGGAGACACAGATACGCAGTATTTT.

This clonotype was observed a few times. V usage is TRBV5-4 and J usage is TRBJ2-5; D is uncertain. CDR1 is SGHNT, CDR2 YYREEE, per germline (reference sequence). The V end was cut by 3 bases, the J end by 7 bases, with 19 bases between. This CDR3 contains 15 residues. The CDR3 reads CASSSRTDPWVTQYF. CDR3 sequence (DNA): TGTGCCAGCAGCTCACGGACGGATCCGTGGGTGACCCAGTACTTC.

This clonotype has a handful of counts. The chain is built from TRBV7-2 and TRBJ2-7; D remains unclear. CDR3 length: 15 residues. Germline V CDR1 and CDR2: SGHTA, FQGNSA. With 6 bases removed from V and 2 bases from J, the gap between germline ends came to 17 bases. The CDR3 region has the DNA TGTGCCAGCAGAAACTCGTGGGATCCGGCCTACGAGCAGTACTTC. It specifies CASRNSWDPAYEQYF.

This clonotype occurred a few times. Here the CDR3 DNA reads TGCGCCAGCAGCTTGAATCAGGGGGCAGGCACCGGGGAGCTGTTTTTT. Encoded protein: CASSLNQGAGTGELFF. The gene calls are TRBV5-1 and TRBJ2-2; 8 bases are shared with TRBD1. The ends lost 1 base at V and 4 bases at J; junction bases unmatched: 6. CDR1 and CDR2 from the germline V gene are SGHRS and YFSETQ. This CDR3 region has 16 residues.

This sequence joins TRBV5-6 and TRBJ2-1; D is perhaps TRBD1 (5 bases). The CDR3 covers 14 residues. Germline V gene data show CDR1 as SGHDT and CDR2 as YYEEEE. Trimming removed 4 bases at V and 10 bases at J, with 18 bases between. The CDR3 nucleotides read TGTGCCAGCAGCCAACTCCAGGGAATTCTCGAGCAGTTCTTC. Translated, it gives CASSQLQGILEQFF.

There are a few counts of this clonotype. The gene calls are TRBV9 and TRBJ2-2; 8 positions agree with TRBD1. Per the germline V gene, CDR1 is SGDLS and CDR2 is YYNGEE. The ends lost 4 bases at V and 4 bases at J; junction bases unmatched: 12. This CDR3 contains 17 residues. In nucleotides, the CDR3 is TGTGCCAGCAGCCCCGGAGGGCAGGGGGCGCTCACCGGGGAGCTGTTTTTT. It translates to CASSPGGQGALTGELFF.

This sequence joins TRBV20-1 and TRBJ2-1, with 12 bases fitting TRBD2. Germline CDR1 and CDR2: DFQATT and SNEGSKA (reference sequence). The V segment lost 4 bases and the J segment 7 bases; nucleotides outside the gene matches: 14. This CDR3 has 17 residues. The CDR3 nucleotides are TGCAGTGCTACCACTTCTAAGACTAGCGGGAGACGGAATGAGCAGTTCTTC. It translates to CSATTSKTSGRRNEQFF.

This clonotype has more than one count but fewer than ten. Written as DNA, the CDR3 is TGTGCCAGCGGAGCTAGCGGGAACAATGAGCAGTTCTTC. The encoded protein is CASGASGNNEQFF. V gene TRBV7-3 combines with J gene TRBJ2-1; TRBD2 agrees at 9 bases. This CDR3 comprises 13 residues. CDR1 is SGHTA and CDR2 is FQGTGA in the germline V gene. Trimming at V came to 8 bases and at J to 5 bases, leaving 4 bases not matched to a gene.

This chain uses TRBV28 with TRBJ2-1, with TRBD2 matching over 9 bases. This CDR3 is built from 15 residues. Germline V gives CDR1 MDHEN, CDR2 SYDVKM. The ends lost 2 bases at V and 6 bases at J; junction bases unmatched: 5. The CDR3 here is CASSLAQREANEQFF. CDR3 coding DNA: TGTGCCAGCAGTTTAGCCCAGCGGGAGGCCAATGAGCAGTTCTTC.

At least ten counts were recorded for this clonotype. The chain links TRBV12-3 or TRBV12-4 to TRBJ2-2, with TRBD2 identical over 8 bases. J lost 6 bases, V lost 7 bases, and 7 bases had no gene match. The CDR3 is 14 residues long. CDR3 in amino acids: CASNPGGVAGELFF. In DNA, the CDR3 is TGTGCCAGCAACCCGGGGGGGGTGGCCGGGGAGCTGTTTTTT.

This clonotype has just a few counts. The V call is TRBV7-9, the J call TRBJ2-7; D is unclear. The CDR3 consists of 14 residues. Germline assignment: CDR1 SEHNR and CDR2 FQNEAQ (reference sequence). V was trimmed by 1 base and J by 4 bases, leaving 11 bases between them. The CDR3 loop is CASSLDGLGYEQYF. In DNA form, the CDR3 reads TGTGCCAGCAGCTTAGATGGGCTTGGATACGAGCAGTACTTC.

J is TRBJ1-1 and V is TRBV7-3; 7 bases match TRBD1. The CDR3 totals 14 residues. Germline CDR1 and CDR2: SGHTA and FQGTGA. The ends lost 5 bases at V and 4 bases at J; junction bases unmatched: 7. The CDR3 is CASSQRAGGTEAFF. The CDR3 nucleotides read TGTGCCAGCAGCCAAAGAGCAGGGGGCACTGAAGCTTTCTTT.

This clonotype occurred a few times. The V call is TRBV4-3, the J call TRBJ2-7; TRBD2 agrees at 9 bases. The J segment lost 2 bases and the V segment lost 4 bases, leaving 6 bases of the junction unmatched. CDR3 length: 15 amino acids. Germline V lookup: CDR1 LGHNA, CDR2 YSLEER. The CDR3 coding sequence is TGCGCCAGCAGCCCCGTTTTAGCGGGAGCCTACGAGCAGTACTTC. As protein: CASSPVLAGAYEQYF.

This chain joins TRBV30 and TRBJ2-1; D remains ambiguous. Germline V gives CDR1 GTSNPN, CDR2 SVGIG (reference sequence). Trimming cost V 1 base and J 7 bases, with 23 bases left between them. CDR3 size: 17 residues. Here the CDR3 reads CAWSDRVLGVWRNEQFF. The CDR3 DNA is TGTGCCTGGAGTGACCGGGTTTTAGGAGTGTGGAGAAATGAGCAGTTCTTC.

This clonotype turned up a few times. The J gene is TRBJ2-3, the V gene TRBV7-6, with 11 bases lining up with TRBD2. The CDR3 spans 21 residues. J lost 0 bases, V lost 6 bases, and 20 bases had no gene match. CDR1 is SGHVS, CDR2 FNYEAQ, per germline. The CDR3 nucleotides read TGTGCCAGCAGTCCACTTGCCGGGACTAGCGGCCTCAGGAAAAGCACAGATACGCAGTATTTT. Its translation: CASSPLAGTSGLRKSTDTQYF.

This clonotype was picked up a small number of times. The chain links TRBV12-3 or TRBV12-4 to TRBJ2-1; 7 positions agree with TRBD2. V lost 2 bases, J lost 0 bases, and 7 bases stayed unmatched. The CDR3 has 17 residues. The CDR3 region is CASSLSRGDYSYNEQFF. Written as DNA, the CDR3 is TGTGCCAGCAGTTTAAGTCGGGGGGACTACTCCTACAATGAGCAGTTCTTC.

The genes are TRBV5-8 and TRBJ2-3; no reliable D call. Germline assignment: CDR1 SGHTS and CDR2 YDEGEE. The CDR3 contains 15 residues. V lost 3 bases to trimming and J lost 5 bases, with 16 bases between them. CDR3 region: CASSSSSTLVDTQYF. CDR3 bases: TGTGCCAGCAGCTCGTCATCCACTTTAGTAGATACGCAGTATTTT.

This clonotype appeared many times. The gene calls are TRBV5-1 and TRBJ2-7; no definite D call. Trimming left V 0 bases short and J 2 bases short, with 9 bases between. The germline CDR1 and CDR2 sequences are SGHRS and YFSETQ. The CDR3 loop spans 14 amino acids. The DNA for the CDR3 is TGCGCCAGCAGCTTGGATGCCCTCCCCTACGAGCAGTACTTC. Translation: CASSLDALPYEQYF.

This clonotype was counted a few times. The chain uses TRBV6-5 and TRBJ2-2, with D perhaps assigned TRBD1 or TRBD2 (5 bases each). Trimming removed 2 bases at V and 6 bases at J, with 13 bases between. There are 15 residues in the CDR3. CDR1 MNHEY and CDR2 SVGAGI come from the germline V gene. The CDR3 sequence: CASSYRKGRAGELFF. The CDR3 nucleotides read TGTGCCAGCAGTTACAGAAAGGGGAGAGCCGGGGAGCTGTTTTTT.

The sample holds a few counts of this clonotype. The V and J genes are TRBV20-1 and TRBJ2-3; D not resolved. The CDR3 covers 14 residues. V was cut by 3 bases and J by 2 bases, with 12 bases left in between. Germline V gene data show CDR1 as DFQATT and CDR2 as SNEGSKA (reference sequence). DNA for the CDR3: TGCAGTGCTAGTTCCGTGTCTTCCACAGATACGCAGTATTTT. Protein: CSASSVSSTDTQYF.